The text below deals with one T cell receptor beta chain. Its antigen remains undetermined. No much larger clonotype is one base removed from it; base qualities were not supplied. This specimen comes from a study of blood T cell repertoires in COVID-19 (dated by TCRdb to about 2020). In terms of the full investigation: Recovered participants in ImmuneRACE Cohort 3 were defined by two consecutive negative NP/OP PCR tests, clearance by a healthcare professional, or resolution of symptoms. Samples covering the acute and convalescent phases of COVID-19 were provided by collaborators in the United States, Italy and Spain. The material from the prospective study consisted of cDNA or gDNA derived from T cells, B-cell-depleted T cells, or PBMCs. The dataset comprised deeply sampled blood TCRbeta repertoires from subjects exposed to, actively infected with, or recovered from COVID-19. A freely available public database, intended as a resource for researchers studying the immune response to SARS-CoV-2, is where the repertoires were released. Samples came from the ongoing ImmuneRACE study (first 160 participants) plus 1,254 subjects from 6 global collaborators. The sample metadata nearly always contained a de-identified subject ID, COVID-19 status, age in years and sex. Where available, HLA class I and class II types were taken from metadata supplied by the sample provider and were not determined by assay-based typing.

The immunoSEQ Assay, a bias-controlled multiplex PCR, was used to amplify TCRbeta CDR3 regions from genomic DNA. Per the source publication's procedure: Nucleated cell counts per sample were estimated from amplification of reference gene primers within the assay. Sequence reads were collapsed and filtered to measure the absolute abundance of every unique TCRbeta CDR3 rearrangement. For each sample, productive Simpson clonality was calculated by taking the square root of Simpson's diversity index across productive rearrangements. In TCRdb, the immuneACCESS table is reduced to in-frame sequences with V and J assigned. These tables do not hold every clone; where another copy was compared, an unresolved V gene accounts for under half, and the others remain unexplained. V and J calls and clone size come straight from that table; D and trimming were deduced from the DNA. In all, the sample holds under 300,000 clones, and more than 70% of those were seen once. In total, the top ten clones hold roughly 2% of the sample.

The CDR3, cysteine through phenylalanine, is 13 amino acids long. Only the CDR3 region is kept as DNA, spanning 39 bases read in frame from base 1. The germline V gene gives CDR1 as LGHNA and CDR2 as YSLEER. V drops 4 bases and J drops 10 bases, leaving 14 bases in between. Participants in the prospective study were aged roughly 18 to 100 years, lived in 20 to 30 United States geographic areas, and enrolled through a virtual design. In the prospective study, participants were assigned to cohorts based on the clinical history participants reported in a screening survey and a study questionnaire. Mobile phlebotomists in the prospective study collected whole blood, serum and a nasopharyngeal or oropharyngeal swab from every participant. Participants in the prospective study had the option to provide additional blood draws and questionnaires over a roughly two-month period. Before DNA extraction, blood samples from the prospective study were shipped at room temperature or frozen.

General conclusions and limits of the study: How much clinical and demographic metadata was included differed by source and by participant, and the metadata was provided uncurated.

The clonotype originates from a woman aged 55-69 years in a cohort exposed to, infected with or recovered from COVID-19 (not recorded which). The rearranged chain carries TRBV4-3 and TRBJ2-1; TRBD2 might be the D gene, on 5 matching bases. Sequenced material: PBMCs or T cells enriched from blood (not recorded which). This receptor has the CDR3 CASSRDFQREQFF. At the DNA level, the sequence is TGCGCCAGCAGCCGAGACTTTCAGCGGGAGCAGTTCTTC.